This entry lists 18 T cell receptor beta chains sequenced from one sample in a study of post-analysis software for immune sequencing data. Overall study findings and caveats: In patients, five TRBV segments were more frequent than in controls, with TRBV5-6, TRBV5-1 and TRBV20-1 among them.

Each TCR beta cDNA library carried unique molecular identifiers. From the PCR reads, TCRdb called clonotypes with MiXCR, one entry per CDR3 protein. The sample includes roughly 800,000 distinct CDR3 sequences, about 57% of them seen just once. Their recognized antigens are unknown. Sequencing was carried out using blood. These receptors were obtained from a girl aged 10 to 17 with multiple sclerosis.

The chain employs TRBV5-1 and TRBJ2-1; 9 bases agree with TRBD1. CDR3 length: 15 residues. The J segment lost 6 bases and the V segment lost 1 base, leaving 5 bases of the junction unmatched. CDR1 is SGHRS, CDR2 YFSETQ, per germline. The CDR3 reads CASSLWDRVGNEQFF. As DNA, the CDR3 is TGCGCCAGCAGCTTGTGGGACAGGGTAGGCAATGAGCAGTTCTTC.

This chain connects TRBV3-1 to TRBJ2-5; TRBD1 aligns across 7 bases. This CDR3 has 18 residues. CDR1 and CDR2 from the germline V gene are LGHDT and YNNKEL (reference sequence). V lost 4 bases to trimming and J lost 1 base; unmatched junction nucleotides: 15. The CDR3 sequence is CASSRRKARDSLQETQYF. The CDR3 DNA is TGTGCCAGCAGCCGCAGAAAGGCCCGGGACAGCCTCCAAGAGACCCAGTACTTC.

This clonotype has only a few counts. The chain employs TRBV5-1 and TRBJ2-5, with a possible D match to TRBD1 (6 bases). The CDR3 is 13 residues long. Trimming took off 7 bases at V and 6 bases at J, with 16 bases between the two ends. Germline-derived CDR1 and CDR2 are SGHRS and YFSETQ. Here the CDR3 reads CASQTLDSQTQYF. CDR3 coding DNA: TGCGCCAGCCAAACATTGGACAGTCAGACCCAGTACTTC.

The gene calls are TRBV29-1 and TRBJ2-1; a possible D gene is TRBD2 (6 bases). This CDR3 spans 15 amino acids. Germline values: CDR1 SQVTM, CDR2 ANQGSEA. CDR3 sequence: CSETRWAQGGNEQFF. CDR3 bases: TGCAGTGAAACTCGGTGGGCTCAGGGAGGCAATGAGCAGTTCTTC.

This chain uses TRBV5-1 with TRBJ2-7; 12 positions match TRBD1. Germline V lookup: CDR1 SGHRS, CDR2 YFSETQ. CDR3 length: 15 amino acids. The junction had 7 bases not matched to a gene; V was cut back by 4 bases and J by 5 bases. The CDR3 bases are TGCGCCAGCAGCGCAACGGGACAGGGGGCCGACGAGCAGTACTTC. This sequence encodes CASSATGQGADEQYF. Together with reference TRBV5-1 and TRBJ2-7, the CDR3 gives the full variable domain: KAGVTQTPRYLIKTRGQQVTLSCSPISGHRSVSWYQQTPGQGLQFLFEYFSETQRNKGNFPGRFSGRQFSNSRSEMNVSTLELGDSALYLCASSATGQGADEQYFGPGTRLTVT.

This clonotype came up a few times. The rearrangement joins TRBV7-6 to TRBJ2-7; D not resolved. The J call is doubtful: the DNA matches TRBJ2-5 better. Germline loops: CDR1 SGHVS, CDR2 FNYEAQ. CDR3 length equals 15 residues. The CDR3 DNA sequence: TGTGCCAGCAGCTATCCCTCCCATAATGAGGAGACCCAGTACTTC. Encoded protein: CASSYPSHNEETQYF.

The CDR3, as DNA: TGTGCCAGCAGCTTAGCGGCTAGCGGGATGTCCTACGAGCAGTACTTC. Translating gives CASSLAASGMSYEQYF. V and J are TRBV7-8 and TRBJ2-1; 9 nucleotides match TRBD2. Judging by the DNA end, TRBJ2-7 fits better; the J call may be wrong. Germline V gene lookup returns CDR1 SGHVS and CDR2 FQNEAQ. This CDR3 spans 16 amino acids.

The chain recombines TRBV3-1 with TRBJ2-7, with D possibly being TRBD1 (6 bases). The V gene's germline CDR1 is LGHDT and CDR2 YNNKEL (reference sequence). V was trimmed by 1 base and J by 2 bases, leaving 12 bases between them. The CDR3 consists of 15 residues. Here the CDR3 DNA reads TGTGCCAGCAGCCAAGTGCTCAGGGGACCCTACGAGCAGTACTTC. Encoded protein: CASSQVLRGPYEQYF.

This chain uses TRBV7-3 with TRBJ2-7, with 11 bases aligning to TRBD2. CDR1 and CDR2 from the germline V gene are SGHTA and FQGTGA. The V segment lost 2 bases and the J segment 2 bases; nucleotides outside the gene matches: 8. There are 17 residues in the CDR3. The CDR3 protein is CASSLLAGGSRAYEQYF. The CDR3 DNA sequence: TGTGCCAGCAGCTTACTAGCGGGAGGATCACGGGCCTACGAGCAGTACTTC.

This clonotype was counted a few times. The chain recombines TRBV20-1 with TRBJ2-5, with D tentatively TRBD1 or TRBD2 (5 bases each). V was shortened by 5 bases and J by 5 bases, with 12 bases between the two germline ends. The germline CDR1 and CDR2 sequences are DFQATT and SNEGSKA (reference sequence). The CDR3 runs 12 residues. The CDR3 DNA is TGCAGTGCTGGGACGAGAGGCGAGACCCAGTACTTC. It specifies CSAGTRGETQYF.

The CDR3 DNA reads TGCAGTGCTAGGTCCCCAGGTCGAGCGGGAGTTCGCGCCTACAATGAGCAGTTCTTC. Translated: CSARSPGRAGVRAYNEQFF. The V and J genes are TRBV20-1 and TRBJ2-1; 8 nucleotides line up with TRBD2. With V trimmed by 3 bases and J by 2 bases, 18 bases remained unmatched. Germline loops: CDR1 DFQATT, CDR2 SNEGSKA (reference sequence). The CDR3 is 19 residues long.

This clonotype was detected once. The rearrangement joins TRBV5-1 to TRBJ2-3; 11 bases line up with TRBD2. The CDR3 totals 16 residues. CDR1 and CDR2 from the germline V gene are SGHRS and YFSETQ. The V gene end was trimmed by 3 bases and the J gene end by 3 bases; junction bases not matched to a gene: 6. The CDR3 loop is CASSWGRTSGTDTQYF. Written as DNA, the CDR3 is TGCGCCAGCAGCTGGGGCAGGACTAGCGGGACAGATACGCAGTATTTT.

The chain links TRBV29-1 to TRBJ1-2; D might be TRBD1 (6 bases). CDR3 length equals 12 residues. The V gene's germline CDR1 is SQVTM and CDR2 ANQGSEA. With 7 bases removed from V and 1 base from J, the gap between germline ends came to 10 bases. The CDR3 region is CSALQGNYGYTF. In DNA, the CDR3 is TGCAGCGCCCTACAGGGTAACTATGGCTACACCTTC.

The chain uses TRBV7-9 and TRBJ2-5; possible D gene TRBD2, 5 bases. Germline V gene lookup returns CDR1 SEHNR and CDR2 FQNEAQ (reference sequence). This CDR3 has 12 amino acids. Trimming removed 5 bases from V and 5 bases from J, with 9 bases in between. The CDR3 DNA reads as TGTGCCAGCAGCACGGAGGCTGAGACCCAGTACTTC. As protein: CASSTEAETQYF.

The V gene is TRBV5-1, the J gene TRBJ2-1; 9 nucleotides line up with TRBD1. The end of the DNA is better explained by TRBJ2-7, so the J call may be wrong. The germline V gene encodes CDR1 SGHRS and CDR2 YFSETQ. The CDR3 spans 19 residues. The CDR3: CASSLTTGGLASEYNEQYF. The CDR3 region has the DNA TGCGCCAGCAGCTTGACAACAGGGGGCCTTGCTTCGGAATACAATGAGCAGTACTTC.

The chain joins TRBV5-6 to TRBJ2-7, with 10 bases that match TRBD2. The V and J ends lost 0 bases and 0 bases, in that order; junction bases with no gene match: 3. This CDR3 comprises 16 residues. Germline lookup yields CDR1 SGHDT and CDR2 YYEEEE. CDR3 sequence reads: CASSLEGTSDSYEQYF. The CDR3 coding sequence is TGTGCCAGCAGCTTGGAAGGGACTAGCGACTCCTACGAGCAGTACTTC.

This clonotype came up a few times. J is TRBJ2-7 and V is TRBV2; 8 bases align to TRBD2. V was clipped by 8 bases and J by 1 base; unmatched bases: 7. Germline V gene lookup returns CDR1 SNHLY and CDR2 FYNNEI. This CDR3 is built from 14 residues. CDR3 in DNA: TGTGCCAGCGGATACGAGCGGGAGTCCTACGAGCAGTACTTC. Protein sequence: CASGYERESYEQYF.

The rearrangement joins TRBV5-6 to TRBJ2-1; 7 bases map to TRBD2. J gave up 6 bases and V 0 bases, and 0 bases lay outside the gene matches. CDR3 length equals 13 residues. Germline-derived CDR1 and CDR2 are SGHDT and YYEEEE. CDR3 coding DNA: TGTGCCAGCAGCTTGGTAGCGGGCAATGAGCAGTTCTTC. It yields the protein CASSLVAGNEQFF.